This T cell receptor (beta chain) is from a study of graft-versus-host responses after intestinal transplantation. The study's findings and limits: Clonal ratios of graft-versus-host to host-versus-graft in allografts were high for patients exhibiting graft-donor T cell macrochimerism. Researchers found GvH clones in recipient marrow, and some showed up first in ileum or blood.

The CDR3 totals 15 residues. The ends were cut back, 4 bases at V and 0 bases at J, with 12 bases in the middle. In germline, CDR1 is MNHEY, CDR2 SVGAGI. Using immunoSEQ multiplex PCR, the repertoire was profiled, and TCRdb retains in-frame clones only, with some absent. The sample shows about 130,000 clones, roughly 91% of them seen only once. Remarks on this clone: The antigen is not known.

The receptor's source is a human donor who received an intestinal transplant. Sequences were derived from unstimulated CD4+ T cells sorted from spleen or lymph node cells, sampled before intestinal transplant. The chain has TRBV6-5 and TRBJ1-2, with D hard to call. This CDR3 is CASSSPLGANYGYTF. As DNA, the CDR3 is TGTGCCAGCAGTTCCCCCCTTGGAGCTAACTATGGCTACACCTTC.